Following are 18 T cell receptor beta chains from one sample sequenced in a study of T-cell memory formation after mild COVID-19. TCRdb called the 5' RACE reads again in MiXCR, with one record for every CDR3 protein. The sample contains over 150,000 distinct CDR3 sequences, 18% of which appear only once. The sequenced sample consisted of PBMCs or a T cell subset sorted from them (not recorded which). The source of these receptors is a young man who had mild COVID-19 (a few samples of this study predate the infection). Cell type and time point are not known.

This clonotype was recorded a few times. The chain uses TRBV20-1 and TRBJ2-5, with 8 bases identical to TRBD2. This CDR3 has 13 amino acids. The V gene's germline CDR1 is DFQATT and CDR2 SNEGSKA (reference sequence). Trimming took 4 bases from V and 1 from J; bases not matched to a gene: 2. DNA of the CDR3: TGCAGTGCTACGGGGACTAGCCAAGAGACCCAGTACTTC. It codes for CSATGTSQETQYF.

The table lists this clonotype with a few counts. The rearrangement links TRBV3-1 to TRBJ2-5, with no clear D. The CDR3 covers 15 residues. The germline V gene encodes CDR1 LGHDT and CDR2 YNNKEL (reference sequence). Trimming removed 4 bases from V and 3 bases from J, with 15 bases in between. CDR3 nucleotides: TGTGCCAGCAGCCGCTCCTGGACGCGAGAAGAGACCCAGTACTTC. This codes for CASSRSWTREETQYF.

This clonotype was counted only a few times. This chain links TRBV12-3 or TRBV12-4 with TRBJ2-7, with no clear D. V lost 3 bases to trimming and J lost 0 bases, with 6 bases between them. CDR3 length equals 13 residues. This chain's CDR3 is CASSFGSSYEQYF. The CDR3 DNA follows: TGTGCCAGCAGTTTTGGTAGCTCCTACGAGCAGTACTTC.

Only a few counts were recorded for this clonotype. The chain has TRBV5-1 and TRBJ2-1, with D uncertain. CDR1 and CDR2 (germline): SGHRS, YFSETQ. The CDR3 is made up of 11 amino acids. The ends were cut back, 7 bases at V and 7 bases at J, with 9 bases in the middle. The CDR3 DNA reads as TGCGCCAGCTTTGAAGGGAATGAGCAGTTCTTC. Encoded protein: CASFEGNEQFF.

This chain uses TRBV20-1 with TRBJ2-1; D is possibly TRBD1 (6 bases). Trimming left V 1 base short and J 7 bases short, with 11 bases between. The CDR3 runs to 13 residues. CDR1 and CDR2 from the germline V gene are DFQATT and SNEGSKA (reference sequence). In DNA form, the CDR3 reads TGCAGTGCTAGAGGGGGGCGCAGGAATGAGCAGTTCTTC. Protein sequence: CSARGGRRNEQFF.

This sequence joins TRBV18 and TRBJ1-6; 9 nucleotides align to TRBD1. Losses at the gene ends were 0 bases for V and 10 bases for J; bases not matched to a gene: 7. This CDR3 region has 16 residues. Germline V gene sequence: CDR1 KGHSH, CDR2 LQKENI. CDR3 sequence reads: CASSPPWGQGKSPLHF. The DNA for the CDR3 is TGTGCCAGCTCACCACCGTGGGGACAGGGCAAGTCACCCCTCCACTTT.

The chain employs TRBV7-2 and TRBJ1-2; D not certain. This CDR3 has 14 amino acids. V was shortened by 1 base and J by 1 base, with 7 bases between the two germline ends. Germline values: CDR1 SGHTA, CDR2 FQGNSA. DNA of the CDR3: TGTGCCAGCAGCTTAGATGGGTTTAACTATGGCTACACCTTC. Translating gives CASSLDGFNYGYTF.

This chain uses TRBV7-2 with TRBJ2-2; 7 bases match TRBD2. The V gene end was trimmed by 5 bases and the J gene end by 0 bases; junction bases not matched to a gene: 6. The CDR3 sequence is 16 residues long. Germline values: CDR1 SGHTA, CDR2 FQGNSA. The CDR3 region is CASSPQGGANTGELFF. CDR3 coding DNA: TGTGCCAGCAGCCCCCAGGGAGGGGCGAACACCGGGGAGCTGTTTTTT.

This clonotype appeared many times. The gene calls are TRBV3-1 and TRBJ2-5; maybe TRBD2 (7 bases). The CDR3 consists of 15 residues. V was cut by 3 bases and J by 1 base, with 12 bases left in between. The germline V gene has CDR1 LGHDT and CDR2 YNNKEL (reference sequence). The CDR3 loop is CASSHLRGGQETQYF. The CDR3, as DNA: TGTGCCAGCAGCCATTTGAGGGGGGGCCAAGAGACCCAGTACTTC.

This chain joins TRBV28 and TRBJ2-1, with D hard to call. The CDR3 extends over 14 amino acids. CDR1 is MDHEN and CDR2 is SYDVKM in the germline V gene. Trimming pared 6 bases from V and 5 bases from J, leaving 14 bases between. DNA for the CDR3: TGTGCCAGCAGCCCCCGGACGATAAACAATGAGCAGTTCTTC. Translation: CASSPRTINNEQFF.

In its sample, this clonotype was seen a few times. The chain uses TRBV7-2 and TRBJ2-7; 8 positions match TRBD1. V gave up 1 base and J gave up 0 bases; unmatched junction bases: 2. The CDR3 has 15 amino acids. Germline V gene data show CDR1 as SGHTA and CDR2 as FQGNSA. The CDR3 DNA is TGTGCCAGCAGCTTAGTCACAGGGGGCTCCTACGAGCAGTACTTC. As protein: CASSLVTGGSYEQYF.

A few counts support this clonotype. The J gene is TRBJ1-2, the V gene TRBV7-2; 7 bases agree with TRBD1. The germline V gene encodes CDR1 SGHTA and CDR2 FQGNSA. The V segment lost 6 bases and the J segment 6 bases; nucleotides outside the gene matches: 4. This CDR3 contains 12 residues. CDR3 nucleotides: TGTGCCAGCAGACGCCAGGGGGATGGCTACACCTTC. Residues: CASRRQGDGYTF.

The sample holds many counts of this clonotype. The rearrangement uses TRBV18 and TRBJ1-5, with D possibly matching TRBD1 (5 bases). Germline CDR1 reads KGHSH; CDR2 reads LQKENI. The length of the CDR3 is 15 residues. V lost 3 bases and J 0 bases, leaving 9 bases between the germline ends. The CDR3 region has the DNA TGTGCCAGCTCACCTTCACAGGTTAGCAATCAGCCCCAGCATTTT. This encodes CASSPSQVSNQPQHF. The variable domain in full, completed from reference TRBV18 and TRBJ1-5, reads NAGVMQNPRHLVRRRGQEARLRCSPMKGHSHVYWYRQLPEEGLKFMVYLQKENIIDESGMPKERFSAEFPKEGPSILRIQQVVRGDSAAYFCASSPSQVSNQPQHFGDGTRLSIL.

This clonotype has more than one count but fewer than ten. The chain joins TRBV6-2 or TRBV6-3 to TRBJ2-7; TRBD1 might be the D (7 bases). The CDR3 is made up of 16 amino acids. V lost 4 bases and J 0 bases, leaving 16 bases between the germline ends. Germline-derived CDR1 and CDR2 are MNHEY and SVGEGT. The CDR3 region has the DNA TGTGCCAGCAGTTGGGGGGACAGCTTCTCCTCCTACGAGCAGTACGTC. Translation gives CASSWGDSFSSYEQYV.

Many counts were recorded for this clonotype. The V gene is TRBV2, the J gene TRBJ1-5, with a tentative D call TRBD1 (5 bases). Germline lookup yields CDR1 SNHLY and CDR2 FYNNEI. There are 12 residues in the CDR3. Trimming took off 8 bases at V and 7 bases at J, with 12 bases between the two ends. CDR3 nucleotides: TGTGCCAGCTCCAGGGTAACCCAGCCCCAGCATTTT. Its protein product is CASSRVTQPQHF. Looking up the rest from reference TRBV2 and TRBJ1-5 gives the full variable domain: EPEVTQTPSHQVTQMGQEVILRCVPISNHLYFYWYRQILGQKVEFLVSFYNNEISEKSEIFDDQFSVERPDGSNFTLKIRSTKLEDSAMYFCASSRVTQPQHFGDGTRLSIL.

The chain couples TRBV5-1 to TRBJ1-1; no definite D call. From germline, CDR1 is SGHRS and CDR2 YFSETQ. The CDR3 length is 14 residues. Trimming cost V 7 bases and J 6 bases, with 19 bases left between them. CDR3 coding DNA: TGCGCCAGCTCGGAGCCGGGCCGGCCCCCTGAAGCTTTCTTT. Protein sequence: CASSEPGRPPEAFF. The whole variable domain, remainder taken from reference TRBV5-1 and TRBJ1-1, is KAGVTQTPRYLIKTRGQQVTLSCSPISGHRSVSWYQQTPGQGLQFLFEYFSETQRNKGNFPGRFSGRQFSNSRSEMNVSTLELGDSALYLCASSEPGRPPEAFFGQGTRLTVV.

This clonotype was seen only a few times. CDR3 in DNA: TGTGCCAGCACGGGGGGCCTGACAGATACGCAGTATTTT. As protein: CASTGGLTDTQYF. The V and J genes are TRBV6-5 and TRBJ2-3; D possibly corresponds to TRBD2 (7 bases). The CDR3 spans 13 residues. V was clipped by 7 bases and J by 3 bases, with 11 bases between them. Germline V gene data show CDR1 as MNHEY and CDR2 as SVGAGI.

This clonotype was seen a handful of times. The CDR3: CASSPDRVNYEQYF. The CDR3 region has the DNA TGTGCCAGCAGCCCCGACAGGGTCAACTACGAGCAGTACTTC. The chain combines TRBV11-2 with TRBJ2-7, with 7 bases identical to TRBD1. Germline assignment: CDR1 SGHAT and CDR2 FQNNGV. V shed 5 bases, J shed 3 bases, and the junction held 7 bases outside the gene matches. CDR3 length equals 14 residues.